Below are 21 T cell receptor beta chains sequenced from a single sample in a study of CD8+ T cells in alopecia areata. After isolation, RNA underwent reverse transcription to generate cDNA as the sequencing template. Here immunoSEQ multiplex PCR was the method, and the copy in TCRdb shows in-frame clones only, minus some. Here the sample spans hundreds of thousands of clones, 65% to 70% being singletons. Sequencing used CD4+ T cells sorted from blood, obtained at week 0. All receptors come from a human donor with alopecia areata.

The DNA of the CDR3 is TGTGCCTGTTTCCACTCCTCCCGGGACAGTTATGGCTACACCTTC. Translating it yields CACFHSSRDSYGYTF. V is TRBV30 and J is TRBJ1-2; 7 bases agree with TRBD1. The V gene end was trimmed by 6 bases and the J gene end by 5 bases; junction bases not matched to a gene: 15. The CDR3 has 15 amino acids. Germline V gene lookup returns CDR1 GTSNPN and CDR2 SVGIG (reference sequence).

This chain connects TRBV29-1 to TRBJ2-3; D is perhaps TRBD1 or TRBD2 (5 bases each). CDR3 length: 13 residues. Trimming removed 2 bases at V and 4 bases at J, with 10 bases between. Germline CDR1 SQVTM, CDR2 ANQGSEA. The DNA for the CDR3 is TGCAGCGTTGAATGGGGGAGAGCAGATACGCAGTATTTT. It codes for CSVEWGRADTQYF.

The genes are TRBV5-1 and TRBJ2-2, with D unclear. CDR1 is SGHRS and CDR2 is YFSETQ in the germline V gene. The CDR3 runs to 13 residues. V lost 1 base and J 3 bases, leaving 4 bases between the germline ends. This chain's CDR3 is CASSLRDTGELFF. DNA of the CDR3: TGCGCCAGCAGCTTGAGAGACACCGGGGAGCTGTTTTTT.

The rearrangement joins TRBV4-1 to TRBJ1-2; 9 bases match TRBD1. CDR3 length: 17 residues. After removal of 1 base from V and 4 bases from J, the junction contained 10 bases not matched to a gene. The V gene's germline CDR1 is MGHRA and CDR2 YSYEKL. Here the CDR3 DNA reads TGCGCCAGCAGCCAAGGGTTTTTGGGACAGGGTTTCTATGGCTACACCTTC. Translation gives CASSQGFLGQGFYGYTF.

The chain uses TRBV11-1 and TRBJ2-6; D is undetermined. The V gene's germline CDR1 is SGHAT and CDR2 FQDESV (reference sequence). This CDR3 region has 14 residues. Trimming removed 5 bases from V and 2 bases from J, with 7 bases in between. The CDR3 reads CASSPRTGANVLTF. In DNA, the CDR3 is TGTGCCAGCAGCCCCCGCACTGGGGCCAACGTCCTGACTTTC.

The chain uses TRBV2 and TRBJ2-5; unclear D gene. There are 14 residues in the CDR3. Between the trimmed V and J ends, which lost 6 bases and 0 bases, there was a span of 11 bases. CDR1 and CDR2 from the germline V gene are SNHLY and FYNNEI. The CDR3 DNA sequence: TGTGCCAGCAGCTCGATCCAGGACCAAGAGACCCAGTACTTC. Translation: CASSSIQDQETQYF.

The J gene is TRBJ2-3, the V gene TRBV29-1, with 10 bases identical to TRBD2. The CDR3 has 15 residues. Trimming at V came to 2 bases and at J to 4 bases, leaving 6 bases not matched to a gene. The germline V gene encodes CDR1 SQVTM and CDR2 ANQGSEA. The CDR3 bases are TGCAGCGTTGAAAGGAGAGCGGGGGGGTCAGATACGCAGTATTTT. Translated: CSVERRAGGSDTQYF.

The chain couples TRBV7-3 to TRBJ2-3, with D perhaps matching TRBD2 (6 bases). CDR3 size: 14 residues. Deletions cut 5 bases from V and 0 bases from J, with 9 bases between. The germline CDR1 and CDR2 sequences are SGHTA and FQGTGA. CDR3 residues: CASSGGSSTDTQYF. The CDR3 nucleotides are TGTGCCAGCAGCGGGGGGTCTAGCACAGATACGCAGTATTTT.

V usage is TRBV4-1 and J usage is TRBJ2-7; 7 nucleotides align to TRBD1. The V segment lost 4 bases and the J segment 5 bases; nucleotides outside the gene matches: 14. This CDR3 spans 16 amino acids. In germline, CDR1 is MGHRA, CDR2 YSYEKL. CDR3 sequence (DNA): TGCGCCAGCAGCCCCAGCCGGACAGGAATTGGGGACGAGCAGTACTTC. This gives the protein CASSPSRTGIGDEQYF.

This clone was seen a handful of times. V usage is TRBV30 and J usage is TRBJ2-3; D not resolved. The CDR3 spans 13 residues. Germline V CDR1 and CDR2: GTSNPN, SVGIG (reference sequence). V lost 8 bases and J lost 2, with 14 bases in between. CDR3 residues: CAAGVHLTDTQYF. The CDR3 bases are TGTGCCGCTGGAGTCCACCTCACAGATACGCAGTATTTT.

The chain combines TRBV27 with TRBJ1-1; D gene unclear. The CDR3 spans 16 residues. CDR1 and CDR2 from the germline V gene are MNHEY and SMNVEV (reference sequence). Trimming shortened V by 4 bases and J by 0 bases, and 15 bases separated the two germline ends. The chain's CDR3 is CASSYRGGSMNTEAFF. The CDR3 DNA sequence: TGTGCCAGCAGTTACCGAGGTGGCAGCATGAACACTGAAGCTTTCTTT.

This clone was found a few times. J is TRBJ2-1 and V is TRBV7-9; 8 bases are a match to TRBD2. Germline lookup yields CDR1 SEHNR and CDR2 FQNEAQ (reference sequence). CDR3 length: 13 amino acids. V lost 5 bases and J lost 6; bases outside the gene matches: 3. CDR3 region: CASSPRGGNEQFF. The CDR3 nucleotides read TGTGCCAGCAGCCCACGGGGGGGCAATGAGCAGTTCTTC. Combining the CDR3 with reference TRBV7-9 and TRBJ2-1 gives the whole variable domain DTGVSQNPRHKITKRGQNVTFRCDPISEHNRLYWYRQTLGQGPEFLTYFQNEAQLEKSRLLSDRFSAERPKGSFSTLEIQRTEQGDSAMYLCASSPRGGNEQFFGPGTRLTVL.

The J gene is TRBJ2-5, the V gene TRBV29-1, with D possibly matching TRBD1 (7 bases). Germline V gene data show CDR1 as SQVTM and CDR2 as ANQGSEA. V shed 5 bases and J shed 3 bases, with 10 bases lying between them. CDR3 length: 12 amino acids. CDR3 sequence: CSVRGTEETQYF. CDR3 coding DNA: TGCAGCGTTCGCGGGACAGAAGAGACCCAGTACTTC.

The chain combines TRBV25-1 with TRBJ1-2; D is uncertain. The CDR3 spans 13 residues. Germline V gives CDR1 MGHDK, CDR2 SYGVNS. V lost 1 base and J 4 bases, leaving 7 bases between the germline ends. The CDR3 loop is CASSESNTYGYTF. In DNA form, the CDR3 reads TGTGCCAGCAGTGAATCTAATACCTATGGCTACACCTTC.

Note on this clone: One end of the junction varies from germline; a read error may be responsible. The rearrangement joins TRBV29-1 to TRBJ1-1; possibly TRBD1 for D (5 bases). In germline, CDR1 is SQVTM, CDR2 ANQGSEA. The CDR3 runs 13 residues. The CDR3 loop reads CSGEGAWDTEAFF. In DNA, the CDR3 is TGCAGCGGTGAAGGGGCCTGGGACACTGAAGCTTTCTTT.

Notes on this clone: Other DNA sequences in the sample encode the same CDR3. V gene TRBV10-3 combines with J gene TRBJ2-3; no clear D gene. The V end was cut by 0 bases, the J end by 1 base, with 2 bases between. Looked up from germline, CDR1 is ENHRY and CDR2 is SYGVKD. The CDR3 contains 13 residues. The CDR3 reads CAISESGTDTQYF. The CDR3 DNA is TGTGCCATCAGTGAGTCGGGCACAGATACGCAGTATTTT.

The chain links TRBV19 to TRBJ1-2; D gene uncertain. There are 11 residues in the CDR3. With 10 bases removed from V and 2 bases from J, the gap between germline ends came to 8 bases. Germline CDR1 LNHDA, CDR2 SQIVND (reference sequence). CDR3 sequence reads: CATGWNYGYTF. As DNA, the CDR3 is TGTGCCACTGGGTGGAACTATGGCTACACCTTC.

This chain connects TRBV4-1 to TRBJ2-6; the D is unclear. Trimming took off 6 bases at V and 0 bases at J, with 6 bases between the two ends. Germline CDR1 and CDR2: MGHRA and YSYEKL. This CDR3 contains 14 residues. This CDR3 is CASSPISGANVLTF. CDR3 in DNA: TGCGCCAGCAGTCCCATCTCTGGGGCCAACGTCCTGACTTTC.

The chain uses TRBV6-1 and TRBJ2-7; no definite D call. Germline-derived CDR1 and CDR2 are MNHNS and SASEGT. The CDR3 extends over 14 amino acids. The V end was cut by 4 bases, the J end by 0 bases, with 10 bases between. CDR3 in DNA: TGTGCCAGCAGTGGGGATCCCAGCTCCTACGAGCAGTACTTC. Translating gives CASSGDPSSYEQYF.

A single count supports this clone. The chain employs TRBV30 and TRBJ2-1, with 9 bases lining up with TRBD1. Germline V gives CDR1 GTSNPN, CDR2 SVGIG (reference sequence). The V segment lost 2 bases and the J segment 3 bases; nucleotides outside the gene matches: 2. The CDR3 contains 14 residues. CDR3 sequence reads: CAWSPGQGYNEQFF. CDR3 DNA sequence: TGTGCCTGGAGTCCGGGACAGGGCTACAATGAGCAGTTCTTC.

The V and J genes are TRBV18 and TRBJ2-7; 7 positions agree with TRBD1. Germline CDR1 reads KGHSH; CDR2 reads LQKENI. V lost 2 bases and J lost 7; bases outside the gene matches: 5. This CDR3 is 13 amino acids long. The CDR3 sequence is CASSPRGLEEQYF. The CDR3 DNA follows: TGTGCCAGCTCACCAAGGGGGCTGGAGGAGCAGTACTTC.